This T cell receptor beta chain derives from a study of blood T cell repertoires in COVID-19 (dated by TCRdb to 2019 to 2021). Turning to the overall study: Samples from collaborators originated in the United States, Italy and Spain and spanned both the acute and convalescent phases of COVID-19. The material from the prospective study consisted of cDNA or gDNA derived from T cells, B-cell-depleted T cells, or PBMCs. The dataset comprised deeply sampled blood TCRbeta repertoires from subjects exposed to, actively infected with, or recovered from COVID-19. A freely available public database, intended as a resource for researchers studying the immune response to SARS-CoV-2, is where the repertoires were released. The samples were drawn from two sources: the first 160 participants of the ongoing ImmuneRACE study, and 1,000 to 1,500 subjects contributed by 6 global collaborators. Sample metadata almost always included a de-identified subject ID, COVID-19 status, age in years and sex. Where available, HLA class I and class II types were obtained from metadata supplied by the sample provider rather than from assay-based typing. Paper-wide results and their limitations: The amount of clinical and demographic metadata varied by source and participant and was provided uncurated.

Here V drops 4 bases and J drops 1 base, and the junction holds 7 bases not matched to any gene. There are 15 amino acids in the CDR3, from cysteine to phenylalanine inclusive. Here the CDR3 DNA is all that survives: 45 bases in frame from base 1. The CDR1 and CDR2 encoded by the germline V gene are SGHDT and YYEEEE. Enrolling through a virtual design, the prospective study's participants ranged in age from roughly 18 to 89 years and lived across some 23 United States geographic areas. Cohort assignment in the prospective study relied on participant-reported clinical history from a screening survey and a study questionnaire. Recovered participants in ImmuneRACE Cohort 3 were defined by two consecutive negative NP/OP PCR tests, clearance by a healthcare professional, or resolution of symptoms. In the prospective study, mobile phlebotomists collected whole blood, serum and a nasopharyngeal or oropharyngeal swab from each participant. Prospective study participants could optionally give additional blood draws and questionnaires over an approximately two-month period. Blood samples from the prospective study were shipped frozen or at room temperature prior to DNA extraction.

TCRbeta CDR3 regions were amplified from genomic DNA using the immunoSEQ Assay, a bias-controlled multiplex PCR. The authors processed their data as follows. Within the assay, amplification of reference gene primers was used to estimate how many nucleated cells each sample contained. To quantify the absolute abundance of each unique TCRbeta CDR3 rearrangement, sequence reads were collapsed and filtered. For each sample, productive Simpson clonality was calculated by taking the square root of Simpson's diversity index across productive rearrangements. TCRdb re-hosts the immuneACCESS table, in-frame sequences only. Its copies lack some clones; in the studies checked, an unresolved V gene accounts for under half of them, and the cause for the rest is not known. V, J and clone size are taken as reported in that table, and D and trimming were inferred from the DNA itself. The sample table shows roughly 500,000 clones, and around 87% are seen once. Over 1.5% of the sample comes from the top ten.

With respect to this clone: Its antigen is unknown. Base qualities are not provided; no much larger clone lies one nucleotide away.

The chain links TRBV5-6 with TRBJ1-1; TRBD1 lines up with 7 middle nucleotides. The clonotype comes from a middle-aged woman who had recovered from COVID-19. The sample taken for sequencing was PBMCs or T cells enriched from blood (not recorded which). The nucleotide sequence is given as TGTGCCAGCAGCCCTTTAACAGGGGCGAACACTGAAGCTTTCTTT. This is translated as CASSPLTGANTEAFF.